The 9 T cell receptor beta chains listed next were all sequenced from one sample in a study of T cell repertoires in ileal Crohn's disease. Time point given: neoterminal ileum biopsy at postoperative endoscopy, about 6 months after surgery. The assay was immunoSEQ multiplex PCR, and TCRdb's table has in-frame clones only and misses some. The sample holds 12,000 or so clones, 60% to 70% seen once. The sequenced material came from ileal tissue. Source of these receptors: an adult with Crohn's disease.

V and J are TRBV28 and TRBJ2-2; tentatively, D is TRBD1 (6 bases). Germline CDR1 reads MDHEN; CDR2 reads SYDVKM. This CDR3 region has 13 residues. The V end was cut by 11 bases, the J end by 1 base, with 11 bases between. CDR3 nucleotides: TGTGCCGGAGGACAGTTGAACACCGGGGAGCTGTTTTTT. Amino acid sequence: CAGGQLNTGELFF.

A single count supports this clone. This rearrangement joins TRBV2 to TRBJ1-5; D not resolved. V lost 1 base and J lost 5, with 3 bases in between. The CDR3 has 12 amino acids. Germline CDR1 reads SNHLY; CDR2 reads FYNNEI. This chain's CDR3 is CASSEGYQPQHF. CDR3 DNA sequence: TGTGCCAGCAGTGAAGGTTATCAGCCCCAGCATTTT.

This chain connects TRBV6-1 to TRBJ2-7; D gene ambiguous. CDR3 length equals 12 residues. Germline assignment: CDR1 MNHNS and CDR2 SASEGT. Between the trimmed V and J ends, which lost 7 bases and 5 bases, there was a span of 12 bases. The CDR3 is CASTAFRDEQYF. DNA of the CDR3: TGTGCCAGCACGGCCTTTAGGGACGAGCAGTACTTC.

By share, this clone ranks as medium-sized (0.01 to 0.1%). V is TRBV28 and J is TRBJ2-7; no definite D call. CDR1 MDHEN and CDR2 SYDVKM come from the germline V gene. The CDR3 loop spans 15 amino acids. V shed 2 bases and J shed 3 bases, with 14 bases lying between them. This CDR3 is CASSLPLDGYYEQYF. The DNA of the CDR3 is TGTGCCAGCAGTTTACCCCTGGACGGTTACTACGAGCAGTACTTC. Looking up the rest from reference TRBV28 and TRBJ2-7 gives the full variable domain: DVKVTQSSRYLVKRTGEKVFLECVQDMDHENMFWYRQDPGLGLRLIYFSYDVKMKEKGDIPEGYSVSREKKERFSLILESASTNQTSMYLCASSLPLDGYYEQYFGPGTRLTVT.

The chain couples TRBV5-7 to TRBJ2-2; D not certain. TRBV5-7 is treated as an ORF (open reading frame) with a function not yet certain. This CDR3 region has 17 residues. V lost 4 bases and J 2 bases, leaving 18 bases between the germline ends. CDR3 DNA: TGTGCCAGCAGCCTCAACCCGCCTAGTCCCAACACCGGGGAGCTGTTTTTT. It translates to CASSLNPPSPNTGELFF.

The rearrangement uses TRBV10-3 and TRBJ1-4, with D possibly being TRBD1 (5 bases). Per germline, CDR1 ENHRY and CDR2 SYGVKD. Trimming took 3 bases from V and 4 from J, leaving 18 bases between them. The CDR3 extends over 17 amino acids. CDR3 amino acids: CAISDRRGGTGNEKLFF. The CDR3 DNA follows: TGTGCCATCAGTGATAGAAGGGGCGGGACCGGTAATGAAAAACTGTTTTTT.

The chain has TRBV5-6 and TRBJ2-5, with 10 bases matching TRBD2. With 2 bases clipped from V and 4 bases from J, the junction kept 5 bases outside the gene matches. Germline loops: CDR1 SGHDT, CDR2 YYEEEE. This CDR3 is 15 amino acids long. The CDR3 DNA follows: TGTGCCAGCAGCTTAAGCGGGGGGGCCGCAGAGACCCAGTACTTC. Translation: CASSLSGGAAETQYF. Based on the CDR3 plus reference TRBV5-6 and TRBJ2-5, the full variable domain is DAGVTQSPTHLIKTRGQQVTLRCSPKSGHDTVSWYQQALGQGPQFIFQYYEEEERQRGNFPDRFSGHQFPNYSSELNVNALLLGDSALYLCASSLSGGAAETQYFGPGTRLLVL.

The rearrangement joins TRBV7-3 to TRBJ2-5; 12 positions agree with TRBD2. This CDR3 is built from 17 residues. In germline, CDR1 is SGHTA, CDR2 FQGTGA. The junction had 4 bases not matched to a gene; V was cut back by 0 bases and J by 2 bases. The CDR3 is CASSLTGTSGSQETQYF. Written as DNA, the CDR3 is TGTGCCAGCAGCTTAACGGGGACTAGCGGGTCACAAGAGACCCAGTACTTC.

This rearrangement joins TRBV27 to TRBJ1-2, with D uncertain. Per the germline V gene, CDR1 is MNHEY and CDR2 is SMNVEV (reference sequence). V shed 4 bases and J shed 8 bases, with 14 bases lying between them. This CDR3 comprises 13 residues. The DNA for the CDR3 is TGTGCCAGCAGTTCTACCCGACTGGGGGGCTACACCTTC. The encoded protein is CASSSTRLGGYTF.